This T cell receptor beta chain appears in the sequencing data of a study of T cells in Graves' hyperthyroidism and ophthalmopathy. Amplified TCR beta CDR3 regions derived from RNA transcripts. An initial round of RT-PCR targeting the TCR CDR3 relied on the HTBI primer set. TCRdb fed the multiplex PCR reads into MiXCR, producing one record per CDR3 protein. The table records roughly 660,000 distinct CDR3 sequences, roughly a sixth of them present only once. The V segment lost 1 base and the J segment 7 bases; nucleotides outside the gene matches: 7. Germline loops: CDR1 SGHTA, CDR2 FQGNSA. This CDR3 is built from 16 residues. Ten or more counts support this clonotype.

The sample comprised blood. This rearrangement joins TRBV7-2 to TRBJ2-1; TRBD1 matches 10 bases. The source of this sequence is a man aged 45 to 65 with Graves' hyperthyroidism. CDR3 nucleotide sequence: TGTGCCAGCAGCTTAGGAAGGACAGGGGGTCTGAATGAGCAGTTCTTC. Residues: CASSLGRTGGLNEQFF.